The source of this T cell receptor beta chain is a study of vaccination and CD4 T cells after COVID-19. Across the whole study: The stimulus for the cells was overlapping spike peptides derived from SARS-CoV-2, HCoV-NL63, HCoV-OC43 and HCoV-229E. General study points: Rising from 21 to 38, the median of SARS-CoV-2-reactive clonotypes did not change significantly.

Sequencing of cultured CD4+ T cell DNA used the Oncomine TCR Beta short-read assay. Investigators isolated genomic DNA from cultured CD4+ T cells. TCRdb reanalysed the PCR reads using MiXCR and keeps one entry per CDR3 protein. This table holds about 19,000 distinct CDR3 sequences, under 60% found once. Treatment here: roughly 10-day PBMC culture with coronavirus spike peptide pools or control peptides (ViraFEST assay). Medium was half-exchanged with fresh IL-2 medium on days 3 and 7. This clonotype was counted between two and nine times. Its antigen is currently unknown. V was cut by 4 bases and J by 4 bases, with 10 bases left in between. The CDR3 runs 14 residues. In germline, CDR1 is SGHVS, CDR2 FQNEAQ.

The material was CD4+ T cells from blood, cultured in vitro, obtained after SARS-CoV-2 vaccination. V gene TRBV7-8 combines with J gene TRBJ2-2, with D unclear. This clonotype originated in a human donor who had recovered from COVID-19. The DNA of the CDR3 is TGTGCCAGCAGCTCCGCGCCGGTCACCGGGGAGCTGTTTTTT. Its translation is CASSSAPVTGELFF.